This T cell receptor (beta chain) came from a study of T cells of healthy individuals. The V and J ends lost 10 bases and 6 bases, in that order; junction bases with no gene match: 15. This CDR3 is built from 14 residues. MiXCR was run by TCRdb on the 5' RACE reads, yielding one entry per CDR3 protein. The table shows about 96,000 distinct CDR3 sequences, with 17% occurring only once. The chain couples TRBV12-3 or TRBV12-4 to TRBJ2-7; 7 bases align to TRBD2. The clonotype was recovered from a human donor in good health. The CDR3 DNA is TGTGCCACCTCCGCCCTTGGTAGCGGGCCCGAGCAGTACTTC. This encodes CATSALGSGPEQYF.